A selection of T cell receptor beta chains follows, all from one sample in a study of OX40 agonist ivuxolimab in advanced cancers. TCRdb's table, derived via immunoSEQ multiplex PCR, lists solely in-frame clones and lacks some. Of just over 70,000 clones in the sample, 84% were seen once. Sequenced material: CD4+ or CD8+ T cells sorted from blood, taken in a trial of the OX40 agonist ivuxolimab. The origin of the receptors is an adult with an advanced solid tumor such as melanoma, head and neck, liver or kidney cancer. CDR3s include the opening cysteine and the closing phenylalanine or tryptophan. The D gene is left open where the match is weak. Clone size, where shown, is once, few, many, or a class for clones that have expanded.

V gene,clone size,D gene,J gene,CDR3 DNA,CDR3 protein
TRBV6-6,.,TRBD1,TRBJ1-1,TGTGCCAGCAGCCGCCCCCGACAGGGGGAGAACACTGAAGCTTTCTTT,CASSRPRQGENTEAFF
TRBV21-1,.,.,TRBJ2-7,TGTGCCAGCAGCAGACACCGCCAGGAGTTTACCTACGAGCAGTACTTC,CASSRHRQEFTYEQYF
TRBV7-2,.,.,TRBJ2-7,TGTGCCAGCAGCTCCGGACTTTATCCCTACGAGCAGTACTTC,CASSSGLYPYEQYF
TRBV19,.,.,TRBJ1-1,TGTGCCAGTAGTATAGGCTGGAAGGCCAGGGCTGTGACTGAAGCTTTCTTT,CASSIGWKARAVTEAFF
TRBV19,.,.,TRBJ1-5,TGTGCCAGTAGTATTACAGGCGCCGATCAGCCCCAGCATTTT,CASSITGADQPQHF
TRBV7-8,.,TRBD1,TRBJ2-3,TGTGCCAGCAGCCCGGGACAGGGGAACACAGATACGCAGTATTTT,CASSPGQGNTDTQYF
TRBV28,.,.,TRBJ1-2,TGTGCCAGCAGTACCAACGTCCGTGACAAATGGGGAAGCAATGGCTACACCTTC,CASSTNVRDKWGSNGYTF
TRBV5-4,.,TRBD1,TRBJ2-5,TGTGCCAGCAGCTTGGTGGGGACAGCTGGACAAGAGACCCAGTACTTC,CASSLVGTAGQETQYF
TRBV7-6,once,.,TRBJ2-7,TGTGCCAGCAGCTTTAGAGGGCCGGGGGATGGTGGGTTCGGGGGCGAGCAGTACTTC,CASSFRGPGDGGFGGEQYF
TRBV9,few,.,TRBJ1-4,TGTGCCAGCAGCCCGGATCAGGTTGAAGAAAAACTGTTTTTT,CASSPDQVEEKLFF
TRBV30,.,TRBD1,TRBJ1-1,TGTGCCTGGCTGAGACAGGGGGAGGCTGAAGCTTTCTTT,CAWLRQGEAEAFF
TRBV6-5,.,.,TRBJ1-1,TGTGCCAGCAGTTACACCCAAGTCCCGCGGAACACTGAAGCTTTCTTT,CASSYTQVPRNTEAFF
TRBV7-3,.,.,TRBJ2-1,TGTGCCAGCAGCTTAATGCCCGACAGTTCGGGCAATGAGCAGTTCTTC,CASSLMPDSSGNEQFF
TRBV5-4,.,.,TRBJ2-3,TGTGCCAGCAGCTTGGCCCACGTCACAGATACGCAGTATTTT,CASSLAHVTDTQYF
TRBV11-1,.,TRBD2,TRBJ2-3,TGTGCCAGCAGCCTATCCGGCGGGAGAAGCACAGATACGCAGTATTTT,CASSLSGGRSTDTQYF
TRBV4-1,.,TRBD2,TRBJ2-5,TGCGCCAGCCGGCGACTAGCGGGAGAAGAGACCCAGTACTTC,CASRRLAGEETQYF
TRBV28,.,TRBD1,TRBJ2-7,TGTGCCAGCAGTTCAACCGGGACAGGGGTATACGAGCAGTACTTC,CASSSTGTGVYEQYF
TRBV5-1,.,.,TRBJ2-3,TGCGCCAGCAGCAGGACGGTGGACACAGATACGCAGTATTTT,CASSRTVDTDTQYF
TRBV18,.,.,TRBJ1-2,TGTGCCAGCTCACCCAACGCTGGCTACACCTTC,CASSPNAGYTF
TRBV7-3,.,TRBD1,TRBJ2-3,TGTGCCAGCAGCTTAATGGGGACAGGGAAGGATACGCAGTATTTT,CASSLMGTGKDTQYF
TRBV11-3,.,.,TRBJ2-1,TGTGCCAGCAGCTTAGGCGGCGGTGACAATGAGCAGTTCTTC,CASSLGGGDNEQFF
TRBV11-2,.,TRBD1,TRBJ1-3,TGTGCCAGCAGCTCAACAGGGGGCTACGGAAACACCATATATTTT,CASSSTGGYGNTIYF
TRBV2,.,TRBD1,TRBJ1-6,TGTGCCAGCAGGTCGGACAGGGGCAATAATTCACCCCTCCACTTT,CASRSDRGNNSPLHF
TRBV7-6,.,.,TRBJ1-5,TGTGCCAGCAGCTTAAATGACAATCAGCCCCAGCATTTT,CASSLNDNQPQHF
TRBV7-2,few,.,TRBJ2-1,TGTGCCAGCAGCTTAAGCGATGAGCAGTTCTTC,CASSLSDEQFF
TRBV19,once,TRBD1,TRBJ1-5,TGTGCCAGTAGTATTCGGGACAGGGGGCAGGGTCAGCCCCAGCATTTT,CASSIRDRGQGQPQHF
TRBV6-6,.,.,TRBJ2-3,TGTGCCAGCAGTTTTCCCCCACCAACTAGAGCAGATACGCAGTATTTT,CASSFPPPTRADTQYF
TRBV19,.,TRBD2,TRBJ2-3,TGTGCCAGTCGGACTAGCGGGGGCACAGATACGCAGTATTTT,CASRTSGGTDTQYF
TRBV11-2,.,.,TRBJ1-4,TGTGCCAGCAGCCCAAATGGGGTGGCTGAAAAACTGTTTTTT,CASSPNGVAEKLFF
TRBV5-1,few,.,TRBJ1-1,TGCGCCAGCACCCTAGGAAGGGGGAACACTGAAGCTTTCTTT,CASTLGRGNTEAFF
TRBV9,once,TRBD1,TRBJ1-4,TGTGCCAGCAGCGTAGGACAGGGGGCTGAAAAACTGTTTTTT,CASSVGQGAEKLFF
TRBV5-4,.,.,TRBJ1-1,TGTGCCAGCAGCCCCTCGTCCCGGTTCGGGGGCGAAGCTTTCTTT,CASSPSSRFGGEAFF
TRBV5-1,.,.,TRBJ2-3,TGCGCCAGCAGCCACCGGGAGAGGGGGCAGGATACGCAGTATTTT,CASSHRERGQDTQYF
TRBV28,.,.,TRBJ1-3,TGTGCCAGCAGTTTGCCCTTAGCGTCAACTGGAAACACCATATATTTT,CASSLPLASTGNTIYF
TRBV6-5,once,.,TRBJ2-7,TGTGCCAGCAGTTACTCGATGGGGGGAGGCGGCTACGAGCAGTACTTC,CASSYSMGGGGYEQYF
TRBV11-2,.,TRBD1,TRBJ2-5,TGTGCCAGCAGCTCTATACGGGACAGGGTGGAGACCCAGTACTTC,CASSSIRDRVETQYF
TRBV6-1,once,.,TRBJ2-6,TGTGCCAGCAGGCAGGGAGCTGGGGCCAACGTCCTGACTTTC,CASRQGAGANVLTF
TRBV5-1,few,TRBD2,TRBJ2-7,TGCGCCAGCAAGCGGGAGGGCTACGAGCAGTACTTC,CASKREGYEQYF
TRBV6-1,.,.,TRBJ2-1,TGTGCCAGCAGTGAAGGTCGGGGGCAATACAATGAGCAGTTCTTC,CASSEGRGQYNEQFF
TRBV7-9,.,.,TRBJ1-5,TGTGCCAGCAGGAGAGATGATCAGCCCCAGCATTTT,CASRRDDQPQHF
TRBV27,.,.,TRBJ2-2,TGTGCCAGCAGTAGGGTCCCGCCGGCAGGGCTGTTTTTT,CASSRVPPAGLFF
TRBV12-5,.,TRBD2,TRBJ2-3,TGTGCTAGTGGTTTCCGGGACACCCTAGCGGGAGGTATGGGAGCGCGGGGCACAGATACGCAGTATTTT,CASGFRDTLAGGMGARGTDTQYF
TRBV7-2,.,.,TRBJ1-1,TGTGCCAGCAGCCCCGGTACGGGTGAAGCTTTCTTT,CASSPGTGEAFF
TRBV18,.,.,TRBJ2-7,TGTGCCAGCTCACCCAGGACCTCGACCTACGAGCAGTACTTC,CASSPRTSTYEQYF
TRBV28,.,.,TRBJ1-4,TGTGCCAGCAGTACACCAATTTGGGGGGTCGGAGATGAAAAACTGTTTTTT,CASSTPIWGVGDEKLFF
TRBV18,once,TRBD1,TRBJ2-7,TGTGCCAGCTCACCAGCGGGACAGGGTTTTTACGAGCAGTACTTC,CASSPAGQGFYEQYF
TRBV6-5,.,.,TRBJ2-2,TGTGCCAGCAGTTCCTACGGGACCTCTGGCACCGGGGAGCTGTTTTTT,CASSSYGTSGTGELFF
TRBV15,.,TRBD1,TRBJ1-4,TGTGCCAGTGAGTCAACTGGACAGGGGGAAAAACTGTTTTTT,CASESTGQGEKLFF
TRBV5-1,.,.,TRBJ1-1,TGCGCCAGCAGCGAGGGGGACCTCTCCAGCGGAGCTTTCTTT,CASSEGDLSSGAFF
TRBV9,.,TRBD1,TRBJ2-3,TGTGCCAGCAGTCGGAGACAGGGTGGGATAGATACGCAGTATTTT,CASSRRQGGIDTQYF
TRBV4-2,.,.,TRBJ1-5,TGTGCCAGCAGCCAAGTTGAGGGGATCAATCAGCCCCAGCATTTT,CASSQVEGINQPQHF
TRBV7-9,once,.,TRBJ2-3,TGTGCCAGCAGCCCGATGACGGGAAGCACAGATACGCAGTATTTT,CASSPMTGSTDTQYF
TRBV5-4,.,TRBD1,TRBJ2-1,TGTGCCAGCAGCCCAAGGGACAGGGGAAATGAGCAGTTCTTC,CASSPRDRGNEQFF
TRBV28,.,.,TRBJ2-2,TGTGCCAGCAGCAAAAACACCGGGGAGCTGTTTTTT,CASSKNTGELFF
TRBV7-9,.,TRBD1,TRBJ1-4,TGTGCCAGCAGCTTCCAGGGGGCGCGGGGTGAAAAACTGTTTTTT,CASSFQGARGEKLFF
TRBV28,.,TRBD1,TRBJ2-5,TGTGCCAGCAGGGGACCGGGGACAGGGGGGTCGGAGACCCAGTACTTC,CASRGPGTGGSETQYF
TRBV4-2,.,TRBD1,TRBJ1-1,TGTGCCAGCAGTCCTGACAGGGGGCGCCTAAGCACCTCTGAAGCTTTCTTT,CASSPDRGRLSTSEAFF
TRBV6-6,.,.,TRBJ2-7,TGTGCCAGCAGTTACTCTTACGGCCTCTACGAGCAGTACTTC,CASSYSYGLYEQYF